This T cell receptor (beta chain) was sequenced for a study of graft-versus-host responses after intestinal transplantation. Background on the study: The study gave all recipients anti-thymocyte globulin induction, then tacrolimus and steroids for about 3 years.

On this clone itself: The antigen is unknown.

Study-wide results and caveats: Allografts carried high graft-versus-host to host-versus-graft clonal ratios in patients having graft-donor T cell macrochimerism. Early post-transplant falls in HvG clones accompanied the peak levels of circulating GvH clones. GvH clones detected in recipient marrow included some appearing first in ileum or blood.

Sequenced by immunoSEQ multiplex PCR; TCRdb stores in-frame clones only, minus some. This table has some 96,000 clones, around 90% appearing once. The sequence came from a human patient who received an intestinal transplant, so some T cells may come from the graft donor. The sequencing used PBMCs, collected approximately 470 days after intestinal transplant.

For the CDR3, the DNA is TGTGCCAGCATGGGGACTACCCTCAATGAGCAGTTCTTC. As protein: CASMGTTLNEQFF. V and J are TRBV9 and TRBJ2-1; 7 nucleotides agree with TRBD2. The CDR3 sequence is 13 residues long. CDR1 SGDLS and CDR2 YYNGEE come from the germline V gene. J lost 6 bases, V lost 6 bases, and 6 bases had no gene match.